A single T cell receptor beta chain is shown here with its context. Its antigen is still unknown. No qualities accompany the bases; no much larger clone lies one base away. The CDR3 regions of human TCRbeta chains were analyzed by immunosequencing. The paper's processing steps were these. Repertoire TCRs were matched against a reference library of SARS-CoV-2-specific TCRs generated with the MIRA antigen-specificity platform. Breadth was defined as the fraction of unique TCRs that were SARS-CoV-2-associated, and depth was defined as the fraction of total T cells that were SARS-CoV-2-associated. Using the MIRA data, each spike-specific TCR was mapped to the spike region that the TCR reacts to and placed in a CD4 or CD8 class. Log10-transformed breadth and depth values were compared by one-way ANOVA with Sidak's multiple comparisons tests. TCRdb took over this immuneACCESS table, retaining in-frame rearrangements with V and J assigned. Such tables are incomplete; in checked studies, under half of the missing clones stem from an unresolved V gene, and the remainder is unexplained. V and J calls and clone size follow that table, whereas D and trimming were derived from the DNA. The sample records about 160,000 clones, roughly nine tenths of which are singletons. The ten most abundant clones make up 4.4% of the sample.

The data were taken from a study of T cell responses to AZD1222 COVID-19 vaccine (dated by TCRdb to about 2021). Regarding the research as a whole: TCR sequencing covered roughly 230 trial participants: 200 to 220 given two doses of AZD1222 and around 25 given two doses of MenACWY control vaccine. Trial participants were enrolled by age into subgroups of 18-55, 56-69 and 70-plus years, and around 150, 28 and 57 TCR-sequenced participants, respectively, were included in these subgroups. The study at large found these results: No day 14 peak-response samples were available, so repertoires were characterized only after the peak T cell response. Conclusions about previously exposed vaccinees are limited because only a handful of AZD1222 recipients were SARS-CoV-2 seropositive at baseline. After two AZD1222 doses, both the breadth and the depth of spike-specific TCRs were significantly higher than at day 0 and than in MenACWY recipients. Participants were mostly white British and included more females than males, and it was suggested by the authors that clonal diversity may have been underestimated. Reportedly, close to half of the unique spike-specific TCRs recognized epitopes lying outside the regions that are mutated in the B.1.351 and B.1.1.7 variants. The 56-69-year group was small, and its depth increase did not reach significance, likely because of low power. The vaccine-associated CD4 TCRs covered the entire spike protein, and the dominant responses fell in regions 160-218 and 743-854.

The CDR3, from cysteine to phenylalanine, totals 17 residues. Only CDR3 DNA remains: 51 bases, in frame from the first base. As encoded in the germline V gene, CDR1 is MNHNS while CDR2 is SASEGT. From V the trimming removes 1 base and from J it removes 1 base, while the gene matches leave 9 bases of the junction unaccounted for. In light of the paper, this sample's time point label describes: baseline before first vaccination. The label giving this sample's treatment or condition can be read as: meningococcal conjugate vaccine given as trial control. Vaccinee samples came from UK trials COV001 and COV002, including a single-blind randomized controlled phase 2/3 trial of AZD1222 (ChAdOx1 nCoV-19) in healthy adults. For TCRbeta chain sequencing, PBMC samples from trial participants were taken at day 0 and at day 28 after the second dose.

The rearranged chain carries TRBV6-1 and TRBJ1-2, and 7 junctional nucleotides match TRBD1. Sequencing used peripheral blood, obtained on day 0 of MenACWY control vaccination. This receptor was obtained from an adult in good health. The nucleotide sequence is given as TGTGCCAGCAGTGAAGGAAGGGGGCGTTCCTTTAACTATGGCTACACCTTC. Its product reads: CASSEGRGRSFNYGYTF.